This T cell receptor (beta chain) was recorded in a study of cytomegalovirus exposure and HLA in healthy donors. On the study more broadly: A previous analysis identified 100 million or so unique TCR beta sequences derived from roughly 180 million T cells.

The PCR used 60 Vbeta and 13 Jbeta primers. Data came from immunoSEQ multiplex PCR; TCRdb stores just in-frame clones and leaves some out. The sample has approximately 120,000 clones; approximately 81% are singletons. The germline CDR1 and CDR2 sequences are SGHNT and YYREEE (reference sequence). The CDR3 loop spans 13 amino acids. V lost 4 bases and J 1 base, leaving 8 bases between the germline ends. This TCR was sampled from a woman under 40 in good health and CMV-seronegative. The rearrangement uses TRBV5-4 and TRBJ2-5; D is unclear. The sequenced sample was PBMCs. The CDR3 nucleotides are TGTGCCAGCAGCCAGGCCCTCCAAGAGACCCAGTACTTC. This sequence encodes CASSQALQETQYF.